The present T cell receptor (beta chain) was sequenced within a study of T cell clones after liver transplantation. Whole-study context: Immunosuppression withdrawal was tried within 2 years after liver transplantation in this trial. Graft-donor-reactive sequences were compared with third-party-reactive TCRbeta sequences from pre-transplant mixed lymphocyte reactions. HCV positivity affected three of eight recipients; the rest lacked autoimmune or viral indications.

With 6 bases removed from V and 6 bases from J, the gap between germline ends came to 12 bases. This CDR3 spans 12 amino acids. Per germline, CDR1 MNHEY and CDR2 SVGAGI. Sequencing was performed with immunoSEQ multiplex PCR; in TCRdb, only in-frame clones are kept and a portion is missing. The data show 5,000 or so clones, with roughly 39% seen just once and about 13% held by the top ten. A word on this clone: Its matching antigen is unknown.

Sequencing of dividing CFSE-low cells from the MLR defined alloreactive TCRbeta sequences. Stimulators were graft donor PBMCs, splenocytes, lymph-node cells, or third-party PBMCs for pre-transplant recipient cells. Sample: CD4+ T cells from cultured PBMCs. The J gene is TRBJ2-7, the V gene TRBV6-5; the D gene is possibly TRBD2 (6 bases). The clonotype comes from a human patient who received a liver transplant. Some T cells may be transferred from the graft donor. CDR3 loop: CASSRLDSEQYF. Here the CDR3 DNA reads TGTGCCAGCAGCCGACTAGATTCCGAGCAGTACTTC.